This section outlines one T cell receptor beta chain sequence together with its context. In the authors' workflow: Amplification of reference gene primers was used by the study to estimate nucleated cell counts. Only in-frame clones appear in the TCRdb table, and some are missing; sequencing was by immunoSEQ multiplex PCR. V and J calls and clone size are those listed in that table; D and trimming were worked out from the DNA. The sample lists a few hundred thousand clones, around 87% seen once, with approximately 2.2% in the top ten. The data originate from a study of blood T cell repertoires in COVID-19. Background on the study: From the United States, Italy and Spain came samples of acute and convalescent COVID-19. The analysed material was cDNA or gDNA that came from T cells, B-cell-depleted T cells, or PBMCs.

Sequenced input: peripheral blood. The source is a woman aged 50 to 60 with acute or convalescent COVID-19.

In DNA, the CDR3 is TGTGCCAGCAGTTACCCCCATAGCGGGAGAGGTCAGACCCAGTACTTC. As protein: CASSYPHSGRGQTQYF. The gene calls are TRBV6-6 and TRBJ2-5; 9 nucleotides align to TRBD2. Trimming cost V 2 bases and J 6 bases; bases outside gene matches: 10. The CDR3 runs 16 residues. Per germline, CDR1 MNHNY and CDR2 SVGAGI (reference sequence).